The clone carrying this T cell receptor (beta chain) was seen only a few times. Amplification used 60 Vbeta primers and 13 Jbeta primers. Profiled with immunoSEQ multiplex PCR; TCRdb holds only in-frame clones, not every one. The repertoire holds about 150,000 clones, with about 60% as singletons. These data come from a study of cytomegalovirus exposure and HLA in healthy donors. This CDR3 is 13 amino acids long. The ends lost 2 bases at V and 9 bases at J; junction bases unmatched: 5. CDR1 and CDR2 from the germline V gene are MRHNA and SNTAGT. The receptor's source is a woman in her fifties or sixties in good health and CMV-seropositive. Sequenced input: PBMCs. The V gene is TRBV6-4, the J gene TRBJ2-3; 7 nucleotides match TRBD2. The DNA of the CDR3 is TGTGCCAGCAGTGACACGCGGGGGAGCACGCAGTATTTT. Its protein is CASSDTRGSTQYF.